This T cell receptor (beta chain) was recorded in a study of blood T cell repertoires in COVID-19. The method was immunoSEQ multiplex PCR; TCRdb's version includes in-frame clones alone and lacks a portion of them. This sample has 200,000 to 250,000 clones, with 80% to 85% found just once. From germline, CDR1 is MNHEY and CDR2 SVGAGI. The CDR3 has 12 amino acids. V gave up 7 bases and J gave up 2 bases; unmatched junction bases: 2. The receptor's source is a woman aged 60-75 years with acute or convalescent COVID-19. Sequencing was done on a sample of peripheral blood. This chain links TRBV6-5 with TRBJ2-7, with TRBD2 matching over 7 bases. The chain's CDR3 is CASMGGTYEQYF. The DNA for the CDR3 is TGTGCCAGCATGGGGGGGACCTACGAGCAGTACTTC.